The rows below give T cell receptor beta chains drawn from one sample of a study of blood T cell repertoires in COVID-19. Libraries were prepared by immunoSEQ multiplex PCR; TCRdb keeps only in-frame clonotypes and omits some of them. The sample records over 120,000 clones, roughly 80% being singletons. The sequenced material came from peripheral blood. These receptors were taken from a human donor in a cohort sampled during active COVID-19. Both conserved end residues are part of each CDR3. A D gene is named only where the DNA matches it firmly. For some rows the clone size is stated as once, few or many, or as a class when expanded; others skip it.

abundance	j_gene	d_gene	v_gene	CDR3aa	CDR3nt
once	TRBJ1-2	TRBD1	TRBV7-9	CASSRGQGAHGYTF	TGTGCCAGCAGTCGAGGACAGGGGGCTCATGGCTACACCTTC
few	TRBJ1-6	TRBD1	TRBV7-9	CASSADRVYNSPLHF	TGTGCCAGCAGCGCGGACAGGGTCTATAATTCACCCCTCCACTTT
-	TRBJ2-7	TRBD2	TRBV28	CATIGSGGNVYEQYF	TGTGCCACCATTGGTTCGGGGGGTAATGTCTACGAGCAGTACTTC
-	TRBJ1-1	-	TRBV30	CAWSVLHGNTEAFF	TGTGCCTGGAGTGTACTTCATGGGAACACTGAAGCTTTCTTT
-	TRBJ2-1	-	TRBV3-1/TRBV3-2	CASSLERRDEQFF	TGTGCCAGCAGCCTCGAACGACGGGATGAGCAGTTCTTC
-	TRBJ1-5	TRBD1	TRBV3-1/TRBV3-2	CASSQDSTGAGQPQHF	TGTGCCAGCAGCCAAGATTCGACAGGGGCAGGACAGCCCCAGCATTTT
-	TRBJ1-1	-	TRBV7-9	CASSLAGSMNTEAFF	TGTGCCAGCAGCTTAGCGGGCAGTATGAACACTGAAGCTTTCTTT
-	TRBJ2-4	-	TRBV6-5	CASTQAARRNIQYF	TGTGCCAGCACCCAGGCCGCGCGGAGGAACATTCAGTACTTC
-	TRBJ1-5	-	TRBV10-2	CASSTGARQPQHF	TGCGCCAGCAGTACAGGCGCAAGGCAGCCCCAGCATTTT
once	TRBJ2-1	TRBD1	TRBV5-1	CASSPILGTDYNEQFF	TGCGCCAGCAGCCCCATCCTCGGGACAGATTACAATGAGCAGTTCTTC
-	TRBJ2-1	TRBD2	TRBV6-4	CASSDGPGGEQFF	TGTGCCAGCAGTGACGGTCCGGGGGGTGAGCAGTTCTTC
-	TRBJ1-5	-	TRBV6-1	CASSDPGSNQPQHF	TGTGCCAGCAGTGATCCCGGGAGCAATCAGCCCCAGCATTTT
-	TRBJ2-5	-	TRBV4-2	CASSQELAVNGETQYF	TGTGCCAGCAGCCAAGAACTAGCTGTTAATGGAGAGACCCAGTACTTC
-	TRBJ1-2	TRBD1	TRBV4-2	CASSQAGQGKDGYTF	TGTGCCAGCAGCCAAGCGGGACAGGGTAAGGATGGCTACACCTTC
few	TRBJ1-2	TRBD1	TRBV19	CASSIPRQGGINYGYTF	TGTGCCAGTAGTATCCCCCGACAGGGCGGTATTAACTATGGCTACACCTTC
many	TRBJ2-7	TRBD2	TRBV27	CASSLSLAGGTYEQYF	TGTGCCAGCAGTTTATCCCTAGCGGGGGGTACCTACGAGCAGTACTTC
-	TRBJ2-1	-	TRBV4-1	CASSQQSYNEQFF	TGCGCCAGCAGCCAGCAGTCCTACAATGAGCAGTTCTTC
-	TRBJ2-1	TRBD2	TRBV5-1	CASSTGTSGNEQFF	TGCGCCAGCAGCACCGGGACTAGCGGCAATGAGCAGTTCTTC
few	TRBJ2-7	-	TRBV6-2/TRBV6-3	CASSPFGGGSPIF	-
-	TRBJ2-7	-	TRBV28	CASSPMTRTYEQYF	TGTGCCAGCAGTCCTATGACAAGAACCTACGAGCAGTACTTC
-	TRBJ2-5	-	TRBV11-3	CASSVNLEETQYF	TGTGCCAGCAGCGTGAACCTGGAGGAGACCCAGTACTTC
-	TRBJ1-2	TRBD1	TRBV5-4	CASSVGQGELTGGYTF	TGTGCCAGCAGCGTGGGACAGGGTGAACTTACTGGGGGCTACACCTTC
-	TRBJ1-5	TRBD1	TRBV19	CASSSRDRGGNQPQHF	TGTGCCAGTAGTAGCCGGGACAGGGGTGGCAATCAGCCCCAGCATTTT
few	TRBJ2-2	-	TRBV12-3/TRBV12-4	CASLIGVTGELFF	TGTGCCAGCCTAATAGGGGTTACCGGGGAGCTGTTTTTT